These 30 T cell receptor beta chains were sequenced from one sample in a study of T cells in Graves' hyperthyroidism and ophthalmopathy. Regions amplified from RNA transcripts were the TCR beta CDR3 regions. The HTBI set primed first-round TCR CDR3 RT-PCR. Via MiXCR, TCRdb re-called the multiplex PCR reads, giving one row per CDR3 protein. This repertoire shows 400,000 to 550,000 distinct CDR3 sequences, around 15% found once; its top ten account for about a sixth. The material sequenced was blood. The receptors shown here come from a woman under 30 with Graves' hyperthyroidism.

This chain joins TRBV20-1 and TRBJ2-3, with D possibly being TRBD2 (6 bases). Germline V gene sequence: CDR1 DFQATT, CDR2 SNEGSKA (reference sequence). V was pared by 3 bases and J by 6 bases, with 13 bases between. CDR3 length: 13 amino acids. CDR3 loop: CSASLANADTQYF. The DNA of the CDR3 is TGCAGTGCTAGCCTAGCGAACGCTGATACGCAGTATTTT.

This clonotype showed up many times. This chain joins TRBV12-3 or TRBV12-4 and TRBJ1-1; D not resolved. The CDR3 extends over 13 amino acids. V was cut by 7 bases and J by 6 bases, with 15 bases left in between. CDR3 protein: CASITLKRAEAFF. CDR3 nucleotides: TGTGCCAGCATTACCCTTAAAAGGGCTGAAGCTTTCTTT.

This clonotype was detected only a few times. V and J are TRBV5-1 and TRBJ2-7; D is uncertain. Per the germline V gene, CDR1 is SGHRS and CDR2 is YFSETQ. The CDR3 totals 13 residues. Trimming took off 5 bases at V and 1 base at J, with 10 bases between the two ends. CDR3 region: CASSMAVSYEQYF. The CDR3, as DNA: TGCGCCAGCAGTATGGCGGTATCCTACGAGCAGTACTTC.

This clonotype came up many times. The CDR3 spells CASSEVRVRDQPQHF. The DNA of the CDR3 is TGTGCCAGCAGTGAAGTCCGCGTCCGCGATCAGCCCCAGCATTTT. The chain joins TRBV2 to TRBJ1-5, with D unclear. The germline V gene encodes CDR1 SNHLY and CDR2 FYNNEI. V was shortened by 1 base and J by 5 bases, with 12 bases between the two germline ends. This CDR3 spans 15 amino acids.

The sample holds many counts of this clonotype. The chain carries TRBV12-3 or TRBV12-4 and TRBJ1-1; D is undetermined. The CDR3 covers 13 residues. With 5 bases removed from V and 1 base from J, the gap between germline ends came to 8 bases. The CDR3 DNA is TGTGCCAGCAGTACTAAAGAGAACACTGAAGCTTTCTTT. Its translation is CASSTKENTEAFF.

In the case of this clonotype: This may stem from a read error, because a much larger clone lies one nucleotide away. J is TRBJ2-7 and V is TRBV19; D gene uncertain. Germline V gene data show CDR1 as LNHDA and CDR2 as SQIVND (reference sequence). Trimming removed 5 bases from V and 2 bases from J, with 16 bases in between. The CDR3 covers 15 residues. The CDR3 DNA reads TGTGCCAGTAGTCCCCGGACCCTGGATGCCTACGAGCAGTACGTC. Translation gives CASSPRTLDAYEQYV.

This clonotype was counted many times. This chain connects TRBV28 to TRBJ2-2; 12 nucleotides align to TRBD1. From germline, CDR1 is MDHEN and CDR2 SYDVKM. The length of the CDR3 is 16 residues. V shed 3 bases and J 7 bases; nucleotides not matched to a gene: 6. For the CDR3, the DNA is TGTGCCAGCAGTTTCCGGGACAGGGGGCTTGTCGGGGAGCTGTTTTTT. It translates to CASSFRDRGLVGELFF. Based on the CDR3 plus reference TRBV28 and TRBJ2-2, the full variable domain is DVKVTQSSRYLVKRTGEKVFLECVQDMDHENMFWYRQDPGLGLRLIYFSYDVKMKEKGDIPEGYSVSREKKERFSLILESASTNQTSMYLCASSFRDRGLVGELFFGEGSRLTVL.

The chain carries TRBV11-2 and TRBJ2-7; possibly TRBD1 for D (7 bases). Trimming removed 5 bases at V and 5 bases at J, with 16 bases between. The CDR3 is 14 residues long. Per germline, CDR1 SGHAT and CDR2 FQNNGV. The CDR3 is CASSQGGRIDEQYV. For the CDR3, the DNA is TGTGCCAGCAGCCAGGGGGGCCGGATTGACGAGCAGTACGTC.

The V call is TRBV9, the J call TRBJ2-7; D is uncertain. The CDR3 is 15 amino acids. CDR1 and CDR2 (germline): SGDLS, YYNGEE. Trimming pared 3 bases from V and 3 bases from J, leaving 16 bases between. The CDR3 spells CASSADGSLNYEQYF. CDR3 coding DNA: TGTGCCAGCAGCGCGGACGGGTCGTTGAACTACGAGCAGTACTTC.

The table lists this clonotype with many counts. The chain joins TRBV6-1 to TRBJ1-1; 7 bases are a match to TRBD1. The CDR3 spans 15 residues. Germline assignment: CDR1 MNHNS and CDR2 SASEGT. With V trimmed by 4 bases and J by 6 bases, 11 bases remained unmatched. CDR3 nucleotides: TGTGCCAGCAGTGCCGATAAGGGGGCGATGTCTGAAGCTTTCTTT. Protein sequence: CASSADKGAMSEAFF.

This clonotype appeared many times. This chain joins TRBV28 and TRBJ2-7; D perhaps matches TRBD1 (6 bases). Trimming pared 8 bases from V and 5 bases from J, leaving 19 bases between. The CDR3 covers 14 residues. Germline V CDR1 and CDR2: MDHEN, SYDVKM. This CDR3 reads CASQLRTEIHEQYF. For the CDR3, the DNA is TGTGCCAGCCAACTCAGGACAGAGATCCACGAGCAGTACTTC.

This clonotype has at least ten counts. The chain couples TRBV2 to TRBJ2-2; 7 bases match TRBD2. This CDR3 has 16 amino acids. J lost 2 bases, V lost 3 bases, and 6 bases had no gene match. Germline values: CDR1 SNHLY, CDR2 FYNNEI. CDR3 nucleotide sequence: TGTGCCAGCAGTGAGGTGGCTAGCGGCAACACCGGGGAGCTGTTTTTT. Its translation is CASSEVASGNTGELFF.

The genes are TRBV10-3 and TRBJ2-7; D perhaps matches TRBD1 (6 bases). CDR3 size: 13 residues. The V gene lost 6 bases and the J gene lost 7 bases, with 16 bases spanning the gap. Germline CDR1 ENHRY, CDR2 SYGVKD. CDR3 in DNA: TGTGCCATCAGCACACAGGGTCTAAAGGAGCAGTACTTC. This sequence encodes CAISTQGLKEQYF.

The chain has TRBV3-1 and TRBJ1-3, with unresolved D. There are 15 residues in the CDR3. Per the germline V gene, CDR1 is LGHDT and CDR2 is YNNKEL (reference sequence). Trimming stripped 1 base from V and 0 bases from J, with 7 bases between. The CDR3: CASSQGPLSGNTIYF. The CDR3, as DNA: TGTGCCAGCAGCCAAGGACCACTCTCTGGAAACACCATATATTTT.

This clonotype appeared a few times. The chain's CDR3 is CASSHTTAGAAKNIQYF. In DNA form, the CDR3 reads TGTGCCAGCAGCCACACGACTGCCGGAGCGGCCAAAAACATTCAGTACTTC. The chain joins TRBV3-1 to TRBJ2-4; D not certain. V was clipped by 3 bases and J by 1 base, with 16 bases between them. The germline CDR1 and CDR2 sequences are LGHDT and YNNKEL (reference sequence). The CDR3 runs 17 residues.

There are many counts of this clonotype. The chain carries TRBV24-1 and TRBJ2-1; D is unclear. Per germline, CDR1 KGHDR and CDR2 SFDVKD. V lost 8 bases to trimming and J lost 0 bases, with 10 bases between them. The CDR3 spans 14 residues. The DNA of the CDR3 is TGTGCCACCATGGGAAGGTCCTCCTACAATGAGCAGTTCTTC. This gives the protein CATMGRSSYNEQFF.

The chain carries TRBV5-1 and TRBJ2-2, with D possibly matching TRBD2 (6 bases). Per germline, CDR1 SGHRS and CDR2 YFSETQ. Trimming stripped 4 bases from V and 6 bases from J, with 28 bases between. The CDR3 extends over 19 amino acids. The chain's CDR3 is CASSPPRTVRLGVAGELFF. As DNA, the CDR3 is TGCGCCAGCAGCCCACCCCGGACTGTACGACTAGGAGTGGCCGGGGAGCTGTTTTTT.

This clonotype was seen more than once but under ten times. The rearrangement uses TRBV19 and TRBJ2-2; D is undetermined. V dropped 7 bases and J dropped 6 bases, with 15 bases sitting between them. Germline loops: CDR1 LNHDA, CDR2 SQIVND (reference sequence). This CDR3 contains 14 residues. CDR3 bases: TGTGCCAGTACCCAACGGCTTCCTCCCGGGGAGCTGTTTTTT. Translated: CASTQRLPPGELFF.

Details on this clonotype: A read error is possible here, since a much larger clone lies one base away. The V gene is TRBV19, the J gene TRBJ2-1; D is perhaps TRBD1 (6 bases). Trimming stripped 3 bases from V and 8 bases from J, with 14 bases between. The germline V gene has CDR1 LNHDA and CDR2 SQIVND (reference sequence). The CDR3 sequence is 14 residues long. The CDR3 bases are TGTGCCAGTAGTATTGGAACAGGGATGGATGAGCAGTTCTTC. It is translated as CASSIGTGMDEQFF.

Only one count was recorded for this clonotype. The chain carries TRBV11-1 and TRBJ1-3, with D tentatively TRBD1 (5 bases). V shed 7 bases and J shed 6 bases, with 16 bases lying between them. Per germline, CDR1 SGHAT and CDR2 FQDESV (reference sequence). The CDR3 covers 14 residues. CDR3: CASTQRRGENTIYF. The CDR3 DNA is TGTGCCAGCACCCAGAGGAGGGGTGAAAACACCATATATTTT.

Only a few counts were recorded for this clonotype. Germline and junction disagree at one end, which may indicate a read error. The V call is TRBV12-5, the J call TRBJ2-1, with D tentatively TRBD2 (5 bases). The CDR3 has 15 amino acids. Germline lookup yields CDR1 LGHNT and CDR2 FRNRAP. CDR3 residues: CASGLARVGYNEQLF. The CDR3 bases are TGTGCTAGTGGTTTGGCGAGGGTCGGTTACAATGAGCAGCTCTTC.

In this sample, this clonotype turned up many times. This chain links TRBV13 with TRBJ2-2; TRBD1 agrees at 8 bases. V was clipped by 5 bases and J by 2 bases; unmatched bases: 7. The CDR3 runs to 16 residues. Germline CDR1 reads PRHDT; CDR2 reads FYEKMQ (reference sequence). CDR3 nucleotides: TGTGCCAGCAGCATGGACAGGGTTGGTAACACCGGGGAGCTGTTTTTT. It codes for CASSMDRVGNTGELFF.

This clonotype was observed many times. The rearrangement joins TRBV12-3 or TRBV12-4 to TRBJ1-2, with D uncertain. This CDR3 comprises 12 residues. The V and J ends lost 1 base and 7 bases respectively, with 7 bases between them. CDR3 region: CASSLERSGYTF. CDR3 bases: TGTGCCAGCAGTTTAGAGCGCAGTGGCTACACCTTC.

Worth noting for this clonotype: Germline and junction disagree at one end, which may indicate a read error. The genes are TRBV2 and TRBJ2-3, with TRBD1 identical over 7 bases. The CDR3 has 13 residues. Germline CDR1 is SNHLY and CDR2 is FYNNEI. The CDR3 loop reads CASSRDSSDKQYF. CDR3 sequence (DNA): TGTGCCAGCAGCCGGGACAGCTCCGATAAGCAGTATTTT.

This clonotype was seen a handful of times. The genes are TRBV20-1 and TRBJ1-1; weak D call: TRBD1 (6 bases). In germline, CDR1 is DFQATT, CDR2 SNEGSKA (reference sequence). This CDR3 comprises 15 residues. Deletions cut 0 bases from V and 3 bases from J, with 14 bases between. The chain's CDR3 is CSARDRPGADTEAFF. DNA of the CDR3: TGCAGTGCTAGAGATCGCCCGGGGGCGGACACTGAAGCTTTCTTT.

This clonotype occurred many times. The chain combines TRBV7-2 with TRBJ1-1, with 8 bases matching TRBD1. In germline, CDR1 is SGHTA, CDR2 FQGNSA. J gave up 1 base and V 3 bases, and 4 bases lay outside the gene matches. The CDR3 totals 15 residues. This chain's CDR3 is CASSLTRGQNTEAFF. In nucleotides, the CDR3 is TGTGCCAGCAGCTTGACCAGGGGGCAGAACACTGAAGCTTTCTTT.

This clonotype was seen repeatedly, ten times or more. This chain links TRBV20-1 with TRBJ2-7; 7 bases line up with TRBD2. Germline assignment: CDR1 DFQATT and CDR2 SNEGSKA (reference sequence). CDR3 length equals 14 residues. Germline trimming cut 1 base from V and 6 bases from J; bases unmatched to any gene: 9. The CDR3 sequence is CSARGSGGAFEQYF. The CDR3 bases are TGCAGTGCTAGAGGCTCGGGGGGAGCTTTCGAGCAGTACTTC.

In this sample, this clonotype turned up many times. The chain's CDR3 is CASSPFNSPLHF. CDR3 DNA sequence: TGTGCCAGCAGTCCTTTTAATTCACCCCTCCACTTT. The rearrangement links TRBV12-3 or TRBV12-4 to TRBJ1-6; D is ambiguous. This CDR3 is 12 amino acids long. V shed 5 bases and J shed 6 bases, with 5 bases lying between them.

This chain links TRBV12-3 or TRBV12-4 with TRBJ2-1; D is uncertain. The CDR3 length is 13 residues. Trimming cost V 3 bases and J 7 bases, with 10 bases left between them. DNA of the CDR3: TGTGCCAGCAGTTTGAGCCTTATTAATGAGCAGTTCTTC. Encoded protein: CASSLSLINEQFF.

This clonotype was recorded at least ten times. This chain links TRBV19 with TRBJ1-5; TRBD1 aligns across 8 bases. Losses at the gene ends were 3 bases for V and 5 bases for J; bases not matched to a gene: 6. The CDR3 spans 15 residues. Germline assignment: CDR1 LNHDA and CDR2 SQIVND (reference sequence). CDR3 nucleotides: TGTGCCAGTAGTATCCCCAGGGGGCGACATCAGCCCCAGCATTTT. Its translation is CASSIPRGRHQPQHF.